This T cell receptor beta chain was observed in a study of cytomegalovirus exposure and HLA in healthy donors (dated 2017 in TCRdb). In terms of the full investigation: In an earlier analysis of about 560 of the donors, around 300 Gb of sequence data and 90 million to 120 million unique TCR beta sequences from approximately 180 million T cells were reported. An early release covering about 600 HLA-typed donors comprised 250 to 350 gigabases of sequencing data and 85 million to 100 million unique TCR sequences. Of the roughly 400 genotyped donors, approximately 83% fell in the genetic ancestry cluster associated with self-reported Caucasian donors. The aim of the study was to test whether cataloging public T cell receptors could identify signatures of past pathogen exposure. The study used immunosequencing to profile the T cell repertoires of several hundred subjects and linked those repertoires to cytomegalovirus serostatus. A separate validation cohort of roughly 120 different subjects was used in addition to the approximately 640-subject first cohort. High-throughput TCR immunosequencing, statistical association of individual TCRs with disease status, and machine learning were combined to predict cytomegalovirus infection status. A later analysis re-examined previously published TCR beta repertoires from 600 to 700 donors and added high-resolution HLA genotyping to investigate patterns of TCR occurrence. Rather than using new phenotypic data, the later analysis identified candidate immune exposures from TCR beta sequences and from how often those sequences occurred across donors. In an earlier analysis of a few hundred of the donors, high-throughput TCR beta sequencing was used to judge whether each TCR beta V gene segment behaved as functional or pseudogenic. Donor age, sex, ethnicity and CMV serostatus were compiled together with the repertoire data. In a later genetic analysis, genome-wide SNP genotypes for about three fifths of the 666 donors were used, and that subset was treated as a discovery cohort. All discovery cohort repertoires had been generated using a single sequencing platform. HLA typing included class I and class II loci at four-digit resolution. The number of donors typed differed by locus, with 629-630 for A, B, C, DRB1 and DQB1, more than 500 for DQA1, 606 for DPA1, and 400 to 490 for DPB1. Because of strong linkage in the cohort, roughly five DR-DQ haplotypes were treated as single units for association and clustering. Among around 400 genotyped donors of the cohort, an average of about 240,000 unique TCR beta nucleotide sequences were sequenced per donor, roughly 18% of them non-productive.

General study outcomes and caveats: Linkage disequilibrium might explain the correlated functional status among segregating V segments, but an unknown experimental factor could not be excluded. According to a later analysis, parvovirus B19, influenza, CMV and Epstein-Barr virus appeared linked to several top co-occurrence clusters. CMV serostatus was the only immune exposure information available for the cohort. Across donors, most TCR sequences were observed very rarely, whereas some public TCRs were present in many individuals. The 87-base-pair reads could not distinguish some IMGT-functional V segments, including TRBV6-2 and TRBV6-3, so those segments were excluded. According to a later genetic analysis, donors in an Asian-associated ancestry cluster had fewer N-insertions in productive TCRs than the approximately 700-donor mean. Because counts were too low, roughly 17 rarely observed V segments, including chromosome 9 orphons, were left out of the earlier analysis of 587 of the donors. A later genetic analysis associated a missense DCLRE1C variant with V-gene and J-gene trimming of TCR beta chains, and an independent cohort replicated the association. HLA typing was unavailable for some donors at each locus, so association tests used only the typed subset. When HLA alleles, especially DR and DQ, strongly co-occurred, TCR associations were difficult to assign to individual alleles. In a later analysis, TCR association rates were found to vary across HLA loci, with the most associated TCRs seen for DRB1 alleles and the fewest for HLA-C alleles. A further reported finding was that TCR beta sequences accurately predicted the HLA-A and HLA-B alleles for most subjects in the first cohort. Broadly in line with IMGT annotations, most TCR beta V segments showed up in productive rearrangements about 87% or about 30% of the time in an earlier analysis of roughly 590 of the donors. The study listed approximately 160 TCR beta chains as associated with cytomegalovirus. The sequencing pipeline was judged likely to have produced a cluster of highly shared sequence variants as a technical artifact. Cytomegalovirus status was reported to be diagnosed by the classifier with high specificity and sensitivity in both the original and validation cohorts. In a later analysis, HLA-associated TCR beta chains were found to be more clonally expanded and to have lower generation probabilities than equally common non-associated chains. A few of the identified cytomegalovirus-associated TCR beta chains were confirmed in vitro to be specific for cytomegalovirus antigens. In a later analysis, some 17,000 TCR beta sequences were associated with specific HLA alleles at a false discovery rate of 0.05. Most CMV-associated TCR beta chains appeared to be HLA-restricted in a later analysis, and the HLA associations seemed to be driven largely by CMV exposure. The authors suggested that the approach could potentially be extended to other disease states and immunological phenotypes. The cohort was sequenced for TCR beta chains only, and without alpha or paired-chain data the features that could be detected were limited. Roughly uniform sequencing depth across donors was assumed in presence/absence analyses, although this assumption may not hold.

Library construction relied on the immunoSEQ multiplex PCR assay. For the multiplex PCR, a mixture combining 60 forward primers for TCR Vbeta segments and 13 reverse primers for TCR Jbeta segments was used. A multiplex PCR assay on genomic DNA amplified the CDR3 region of rearranged TCR beta genes. The amplified TCR beta libraries were sequenced on the Illumina HiSeq System as 87-base-pair reads. From the authors' description of their analysis: A later analysis counted about 80 million unique TCR beta chains across the 640 or so repertoires, and around 12 million of these chains were shared by at least two donors. To remove PCR and sequencing errors, raw reads were error-corrected and collapsed into unique sequences using a nearest-neighbor algorithm that merged closely related sequences. Alignment of CDR3 sequences to IMGT reference sequences was used to assign V, D and J gene segments. For a sequence to be retained, at least a six-nucleotide match to both a V gene segment and a J gene segment was required. Rearrangements were classified as productive when the CDR3 lacked stop codons and remained in frame with V and J, and all other rearrangements were classified as non-productive. Following IMGT convention, CDR3 was defined as the stretch from the second conserved V-encoded cysteine to the conserved J-encoded phenylalanine. The earlier analysis of a few hundred of the donors excluded sequences that lacked an unambiguous match to a single V gene segment. In an earlier analysis of approximately 560 of the donors, a V segment was called functional when productive rearrangements were above 56.7%, and segregating when the standard deviation between donors exceeded 5%. A statistical classification framework was built to diagnose cytomegalovirus status from the catalog of TCR beta chain sequences. A later analysis assigned V and J genes by comparing TCR nucleotide sequences with IMGT/GENE-DB human TR gene sequences. The TCRdist pipeline was used in a later analysis to assign CDR3 sequences and most-parsimonious VDJ recombination scenarios. In a later analysis, every TCR beta chain was defined by the combination of its CDR3 amino acid sequence and its V-gene family, and reads without a unique V-gene family were dropped. A later analysis removed nearly 600 highly shared, low-generation-probability nucleotide sequences to deal with suspected cross-contamination and a sequencing artifact. In a later analysis, a clonal expansion index for each public chain was calculated from normalized within-repertoire ranks of inferred template counts. A later analysis computed generation probabilities with a VDJ recombination model fitted to out-of-frame rearrangements, and checked the results against IGoR. In a later analysis, hypergeometric tests were used to score TCR-TCR, TCR-HLA and TCR-CMV co-occurrence, with a repertoire-size bias correction applied to TCR pairs. A later analysis estimated false discovery rates by permuting HLA or CMV assignments 20 times. In a later analysis, co-occurring TCRs were grouped using DBSCAN, and TCRdist sequence similarity was added for clustering within HLA-allele-positive subsets. Repertoires with fewer than 30,000 or more than 120,000 public chains, plus five repertoires with anomalous nucleotide sharing, were excluded from co-occurrence clustering. TCRdb provides this immuneACCESS table in a form limited to in-frame rearrangements. Some clones are lacking; in checked studies, under half of them reflect an unresolved V gene, and why the rest are absent is not known. The D gene and trimming were derived from the DNA, and the V and J assignments and clone size from that table. The sample table records around 190,000 clones; 70% to 80% of these occur just once. Clones ranked in the top ten supply more than 0.55% of the sample.

The cohort comprised 550 to 700 healthy bone marrow donors. At the time of sampling, every cohort member was nominally healthy, though immune exposures that went unrecorded were likely present. The donor was CMV seronegative and was included in the group of 352 seronegative cohort members. A peripheral blood sample was provided by each donor, and peripheral blood mononuclear cells were used for TCR beta sequencing. The Qiagen DNeasy Blood Extraction Kit was used to extract genomic DNA from the blood cell samples. As to this clone: This receptor's antigen is unknown. The record has no base qualities; no much larger clone is one base away.

The germline V gene specifies MGHRA as CDR1 and YSYEKL as CDR2. Including cysteine and phenylalanine, the CDR3 has 18 amino acids. This entry keeps only the CDR3 DNA: 54 bases, framed from base 1. The receptor comes from a woman aged 40 to 50 in good health and CMV-seronegative. Source material: PBMCs. Here the chain combines TRBV4-1 and TRBJ2-5; a stretch of 8 junction bases matches TRBD1. The last part of the DNA fits TRBJ2-7 better; the J call may be wrong. The encoded CDR3 is CASSQAGQGPRGSYEQYF. The DNA sequence is given as TGCGCCAGCAGCCAAGCTGGACAGGGACCCCGGGGCTCCTACGAGCAGTACTTC.